The clone carrying this T cell receptor (beta chain) was seen repeatedly, ten times or more. What it binds is not known. This sample is part of a study of T-cell memory formation after mild COVID-19. Overall study findings and caveats: Researchers report contracting CD4+ clones mostly in CM and EM, with CD8+ clones in EMRA. That cross-reactive memory joined was suggested by some responding clones appearing in pre-infection memory.

The CDR3 has 12 residues. In germline, CDR1 is ENHRY, CDR2 SYGVKD. V was cut by 3 bases and J by 8 bases, with 10 bases left in between. TCRdb analysed the 5' RACE reads with MiXCR anew, one entry per CDR3 protein. In the table there are 300,000 to 350,000 distinct CDR3 sequences, 15% to 20% of which are singletons. The chain combines TRBV10-3 with TRBJ1-1, with no clear D. Source material: PBMCs or a T cell subset sorted from them (not recorded which). This TCR was recovered from a man aged 18 to 29 who had mild COVID-19 (a few samples of this study predate the infection). Cell type and time point are not known. CDR3 nucleotide sequence: TGTGCCATCAGTGAACGTCCAACGGAAGCTTTCTTT. It codes for CAISERPTEAFF.